The 26 T cell receptor beta chains listed next were all sequenced from one sample in a study of identical twins. MiXCR, run by TCRdb on the 5' RACE reads, gives a single entry per CDR3 protein. The data show more than 600,000 distinct CDR3 sequences, 18% seen once. These same data were also listed under a study on T cells expressing NK-cell markers.

Sequencing was performed on PBMCs. These receptors all stem from a woman younger than 35 in good health.

This clonotype was observed a handful of times. J is TRBJ1-2 and V is TRBV6-1; 8 nucleotides match TRBD1. The ends lost 10 bases at V and 5 bases at J; junction bases unmatched: 12. This CDR3 has 14 amino acids. The V gene's germline CDR1 is MNHNS and CDR2 SASEGT. CDR3 sequence (DNA): TGTGCCACCCGCCGGGGACAGGCCTTATATGGCTACACCTTC. It codes for CATRRGQALYGYTF.

This clonotype was counted only a few times. This rearrangement joins TRBV20-1 to TRBJ1-2; 8 nucleotides align to TRBD1. The CDR3 is made up of 12 amino acids. Germline assignment: CDR1 DFQATT and CDR2 SNEGSKA (reference sequence). J lost 6 bases, V lost 2 bases, and 2 bases had no gene match. The CDR3 loop reads CSARTTGDGYTF. DNA of the CDR3: TGCAGTGCTAGAACGACAGGGGATGGCTACACCTTC.

The rearrangement links TRBV20-1 to TRBJ2-5, with 11 bases lining up with TRBD2. The CDR3 has 14 amino acids. Germline V gives CDR1 DFQATT, CDR2 SNEGSKA (reference sequence). Trimming took 4 bases from V and 5 from J; bases not matched to a gene: 6. This chain's CDR3 is CSAIAGGPAETQYF. The CDR3 DNA reads TGCAGTGCTATAGCGGGGGGGCCCGCGGAGACCCAGTACTTC.

The sample holds a few counts of this clonotype. The chain uses TRBV5-1 and TRBJ1-1; possibly TRBD1 for D (5 bases). Trimming left V 4 bases short and J 0 bases short, with 16 bases between. There are 16 residues in the CDR3. CDR1 SGHRS and CDR2 YFSETQ come from the germline V gene. CDR3 coding DNA: TGCGCCAGCAGCAGTTCTGTGGGGACCTTGAACACTGAAGCTTTCTTT. This codes for CASSSSVGTLNTEAFF.

V usage is TRBV7-6 and J usage is TRBJ2-1; D is possibly TRBD1 or TRBD2 (5 bases each). The CDR3 runs 12 residues. Germline loops: CDR1 SGHVS, CDR2 FNYEAQ. Deletions cut 9 bases from V and 4 bases from J, with 10 bases between. In DNA, the CDR3 is TGTGCCAGAAGGGACGGTTACAATGAGCAGTTCTTC. This gives the protein CARRDGYNEQFF. The variable domain in full, completed from reference TRBV7-6 and TRBJ2-1, reads GAGVSQSPRYKVTKRGQDVALRCDPISGHVSLYWYRQALGQGPEFLTYFNYEAQQDKSGLPNDRFSAERPEGSISTLTIQRTEQRDSAMYRCARRDGYNEQFFGPGTRLTVL.

This clonotype has only a few counts. The chain employs TRBV5-5 and TRBJ1-1; a possible D gene is TRBD1 (5 bases). Trimming stripped 0 bases from V and 5 bases from J, with 14 bases between. Per germline, CDR1 SGHKS and CDR2 YYEKEE (reference sequence). The CDR3 covers 15 residues. The CDR3 loop is CASSLEFQGFTEAFF. CDR3 sequence (DNA): TGTGCCAGCAGCTTGGAGTTTCAGGGTTTTACTGAAGCTTTCTTT.

This clonotype was picked up a small number of times. The J gene is TRBJ2-1, the V gene TRBV12-3 or TRBV12-4; D may match TRBD1 or TRBD2 (6 bases each). Trimming left V 4 bases short and J 5 bases short, with 15 bases between. The CDR3 has 15 amino acids. CDR3 nucleotide sequence: TGTGCCAGCAGTTCCCACGGGGGCCAGGACAATGAGCAGTTCTTC. It codes for CASSSHGGQDNEQFF.

This clonotype has a handful of counts. The genes are TRBV27 and TRBJ2-3; the D is unclear. This CDR3 region has 15 residues. Germline CDR1 reads MNHEY; CDR2 reads SMNVEV (reference sequence). V was clipped by 0 bases and J by 0 bases, with 7 bases between them. CDR3 DNA sequence: TGTGCCAGCAGTTTATCGAGACCAAGCACAGATACGCAGTATTTT. Protein: CASSLSRPSTDTQYF.

The V gene is TRBV5-6, the J gene TRBJ1-6; no clear D. Germline values: CDR1 SGHDT, CDR2 YYEEEE. This CDR3 comprises 15 residues. The germline V and J ends were trimmed by 2 bases and 5 bases, with 11 bases remaining between them. As DNA, the CDR3 is TGTGCCAGCAGCTTAAATCTCGGTGATAATTCACCCCTCCACTTT. As protein: CASSLNLGDNSPLHF.

This clonotype has more than one count but fewer than ten. The chain recombines TRBV12-3 or TRBV12-4 with TRBJ2-1, with D possibly TRBD2 on 5 matching bases. CDR3 size: 12 residues. Trimming removed 6 bases from V and 3 bases from J, with 6 bases in between. The CDR3 is CASRDFYNEQFF. CDR3 in DNA: TGTGCCAGCAGGGACTTCTACAATGAGCAGTTCTTC.

This clonotype has more than one count but fewer than ten. This chain joins TRBV5-1 and TRBJ2-6, with 13 bases matching TRBD2. CDR3 size: 17 residues. Trimming removed 5 bases from V and 3 bases from J; junction bases left unmatched: 5. CDR1 and CDR2 from the germline V gene are SGHRS and YFSETQ. DNA of the CDR3: TGCGCCAGCAGGGGGACTAGCGGGATGTTTGGGGCCAACGTCCTGACTTTC. Residues: CASRGTSGMFGANVLTF.

This clonotype came up a few times. The chain couples TRBV6-5 to TRBJ1-2; 8 nucleotides align to TRBD1. This CDR3 spans 16 amino acids. After removal of 2 bases from V and 4 bases from J, the junction contained 9 bases not matched to a gene. CDR1 and CDR2 (germline): MNHEY, SVGAGI. The CDR3 sequence: CASSYPETGATYGYTF. Here the CDR3 DNA reads TGTGCCAGCAGTTACCCTGAGACAGGGGCGACCTATGGCTACACCTTC.

This clonotype was recorded many times. This chain uses TRBV11-2 with TRBJ1-1, with TRBD1 as a possible D gene (5 bases). The CDR3 spans 14 residues. V gave up 6 bases and J gave up 0 bases, with 11 bases separating them. Per the germline V gene, CDR1 is SGHAT and CDR2 is FQNNGV. Here the CDR3 DNA reads TGTGCCAGCAGACTAAGACAGATGAACACTGAAGCTTTCTTT. This sequence encodes CASRLRQMNTEAFF.

The chain combines TRBV5-1 with TRBJ2-7; 9 bases are shared with TRBD2. CDR3 size: 17 residues. V was pared by 1 base and J by 1 base, with 9 bases of the junction left unmatched. Germline V gene lookup returns CDR1 SGHRS and CDR2 YFSETQ. CDR3 sequence: CASSLSSSGGLSYEQYF. CDR3 in DNA: TGCGCCAGCAGCTTGAGTAGTAGCGGGGGCCTTTCCTACGAGCAGTACTTC.

This chain connects TRBV2 to TRBJ2-1, with D possibly being TRBD1 (5 bases). The CDR3 spans 15 residues. Germline assignment: CDR1 SNHLY and CDR2 FYNNEI. V gave up 7 bases and J gave up 0 bases, with 13 bases separating them. Here the CDR3 reads CASIQTDSSYNEQFF. The CDR3 DNA reads TGTGCCAGCATCCAGACAGACAGCTCCTACAATGAGCAGTTCTTC. The full variable domain, completed using reference TRBV2 and TRBJ2-1, is EPEVTQTPSHQVTQMGQEVILRCVPISNHLYFYWYRQILGQKVEFLVSFYNNEISEKSEIFDDQFSVERPDGSNFTLKIRSTKLEDSAMYFCASIQTDSSYNEQFFGPGTRLTVL.

This chain connects TRBV10-3 to TRBJ2-7; D possibly corresponds to TRBD1 (6 bases). CDR3 length: 14 amino acids. Germline assignment: CDR1 ENHRY and CDR2 SYGVKD. Trimming stripped 6 bases from V and 6 bases from J, with 18 bases between. The CDR3 loop is CAISPDRSGSEQYF. CDR3 coding DNA: TGTGCCATCAGCCCGGACAGATCGGGTAGCGAGCAGTACTTC.

This chain connects TRBV20-1 to TRBJ2-6; unclear D gene. CDR3 size: 15 residues. Trimming shortened V by 3 bases and J by 0 bases, and 9 bases separated the two germline ends. Germline loops: CDR1 DFQATT, CDR2 SNEGSKA (reference sequence). The CDR3 region has the DNA TGCAGTGCTAGTACACCTTACTCTGGGGCCAACGTCCTGACTTTC. Protein product: CSASTPYSGANVLTF.

This chain uses TRBV7-2 with TRBJ2-7; D gene unclear. The germline CDR1 and CDR2 sequences are SGHTA and FQGNSA. V lost 6 bases, J lost 3 bases, and 6 bases lay in between. The CDR3 contains 11 residues. CDR3 nucleotide sequence: TGTGCCAGCAGAGTGGGCTACGAGCAGTACTTC. Protein sequence: CASRVGYEQYF. Filled out from reference TRBV7-2 and TRBJ2-7, the complete variable domain reads GAGVSQSPSNKVTEKGKDVELRCDPISGHTALYWYRQSLGQGLEFLIYFQGNSAPDKSGLPSDRFSAERTGGSVSTLTIQRTQQEDSAVYLCASRVGYEQYFGPGTRLTVT.

This clonotype was counted only a few times. The V and J genes are TRBV6-1 and TRBJ2-1; D possibly uses TRBD1 or TRBD2 (5 bases each). This CDR3 has 14 amino acids. V was cut by 7 bases and J by 4 bases, with 14 bases left in between. Germline V lookup: CDR1 MNHNS, CDR2 SASEGT. Written as DNA, the CDR3 is TGTGCCAGCATTCCGGGACCATCATACAATGAGCAGTTCTTC. Translation gives CASIPGPSYNEQFF.

Only a few counts were recorded for this clonotype. The chain has TRBV9 and TRBJ2-2; D not resolved. CDR1 is SGDLS, CDR2 YYNGEE, per germline. Trimming shortened V by 0 bases and J by 0 bases, and 9 bases separated the two germline ends. The CDR3 sequence is 16 residues long. The CDR3 sequence is CASSVVGYANTGELFF. For the CDR3, the DNA is TGTGCCAGCAGCGTAGTGGGCTACGCGAACACCGGGGAGCTGTTTTTT.

The chain employs TRBV27 and TRBJ1-1, with D unresolved. The germline V gene has CDR1 MNHEY and CDR2 SMNVEV (reference sequence). V was pared by 5 bases and J by 2 bases, with 15 bases between. The CDR3 has 15 residues. This CDR3 is CASSLRTRPNTEAFF. Here the CDR3 DNA reads TGTGCCAGCAGTCTCCGCACACGGCCCAACACTGAAGCTTTCTTT.

This clonotype was detected only a few times. This chain links TRBV20-1 with TRBJ1-5; D is unclear. Trimming pared 1 base from V and 3 bases from J, leaving 7 bases between. The CDR3 spans 13 residues. CDR1 and CDR2 (germline): DFQATT, SNEGSKA (reference sequence). CDR3 protein: CSARVAVNQPQHF. CDR3 nucleotides: TGCAGTGCTAGAGTGGCGGTCAATCAGCCCCAGCATTTT.

This clonotype was detected a few times. The chain links TRBV20-1 to TRBJ1-1; weak D call: TRBD1 (5 bases). The CDR3 loop spans 13 amino acids. Trimming took 7 bases from V and 8 from J, leaving 20 bases between them. Germline CDR1 DFQATT, CDR2 SNEGSKA (reference sequence). Here the CDR3 DNA reads TGCAGTGGGACCGTCGCAGGGTGGGTGGAAGCTTTCTTT. Its translation: CSGTVAGWVEAFF.

This clonotype has a count of ten or more. The CDR3 loop is CASSFQGAQHF. For the CDR3, the DNA is TGTGCCAGCAGTTTTCAAGGGGCCCAGCATTTT. The rearrangement uses TRBV12-3 or TRBV12-4 and TRBJ1-5; a possible D gene is TRBD1 (5 bases). This CDR3 spans 11 amino acids. The V end was cut by 3 bases, the J end by 11 bases, with 8 bases between.

This clonotype was observed a few times. This rearrangement joins TRBV5-1 to TRBJ2-7; 8 bases map to TRBD1. Germline CDR1 reads SGHRS; CDR2 reads YFSETQ. V shed 4 bases, J shed 3 bases, and the junction held 15 bases outside the gene matches. The CDR3 has 17 residues. CDR3 in amino acids: CASSLVYGSGGGYEQYF. The DNA of the CDR3 is TGCGCCAGCAGCCTTGTTTACGGGTCAGGGGGCGGCTACGAGCAGTACTTC.

V is TRBV29-1 and J is TRBJ2-7; D remains ambiguous. This CDR3 region has 14 residues. Germline V gene sequence: CDR1 SQVTM, CDR2 ANQGSEA. The V end lost 0 bases, the J end lost 2 bases, and 11 bases lay between the germline ends. The CDR3 loop is CSVEDHDGTYEQYF. CDR3 bases: TGCAGCGTTGAAGATCACGACGGAACCTACGAGCAGTACTTC.